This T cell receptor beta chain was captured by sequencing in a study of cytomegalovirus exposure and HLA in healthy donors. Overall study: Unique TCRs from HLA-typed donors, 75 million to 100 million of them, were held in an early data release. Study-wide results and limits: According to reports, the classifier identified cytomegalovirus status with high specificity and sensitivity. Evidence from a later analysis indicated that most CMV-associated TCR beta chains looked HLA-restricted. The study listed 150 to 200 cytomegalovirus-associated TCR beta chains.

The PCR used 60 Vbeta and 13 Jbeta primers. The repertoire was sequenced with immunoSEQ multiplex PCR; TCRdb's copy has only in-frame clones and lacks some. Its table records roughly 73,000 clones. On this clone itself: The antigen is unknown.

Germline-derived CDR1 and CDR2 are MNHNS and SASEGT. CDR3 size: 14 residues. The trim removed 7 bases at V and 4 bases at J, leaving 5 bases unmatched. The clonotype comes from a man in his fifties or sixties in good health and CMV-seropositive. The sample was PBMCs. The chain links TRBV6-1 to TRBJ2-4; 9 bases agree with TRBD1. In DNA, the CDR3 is TGTGCCAGCATCCTCGGACAGGGGAAAAACATTCAGTACTTC. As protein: CASILGQGKNIQYF.